Listed below are T cell receptor beta chains from one sample, sequenced in a study of beta chain features in type 1 diabetes. Here immunoSEQ multiplex PCR was the method, and the copy in TCRdb shows in-frame clones only, minus some. The profile covers around 310,000 clones, with 11% appearing a single time and 0.015% taken by the ten largest. The sample taken for sequencing was naive CD4+ T cells from blood. The receptors shown here come from a woman in her 30s in good health. The CDR3 runs from the conserved cysteine through the conserved F or W. A D gene is named only where the DNA matches it firmly. A row's size may be missing; if present it is once, few, many or a size class.

>TRBJ2-3|TRBV19|TRBD2|NA
TGTGCCAGTAGGCAGCGGGGGAGCACAGATACGCAGTATTTT
CASRQRGSTDTQYF
>TRBJ2-3|TRBV6-5|TRBD1|NA
TGTGCCAGCCGAAAGACAGGGGCGAGAGATACGCAGTATTTT
CASRKTGARDTQYF
>TRBJ2-5|TRBV7-2|NA|NA
TGTGCCAGTAGAGGAAGGGGGTACCAAGAGACCCAGTACTTC
CASRGRGYQETQYF
>TRBJ2-1|TRBV7-6|NA|NA
TGTGCCAGCAGCCTTCGACGGACTGACCACAATGAGCAGTTCTTC
CASSLRRTDHNEQFF
>TRBJ2-1|TRBV25-1|TRBD2|few
TGTGCCAGCACTTCCACGACGGGCGGGACTAGTGGCTACAATGAGCAGTTCTTC
CASTSTTGGTSGYNEQFF
>TRBJ1-4|TRBV30|NA|NA
TGTGCCTGGAGATTGGGCAAGGTGCCAGGGGAAAAACTGTTTTTT
CAWRLGKVPGEKLFF
>TRBJ1-5|TRBV5-6|NA|few
TGTGCCAGCAGCCCGGAGGGGAGCAATCAGCCCCAGCATTTT
CASSPEGSNQPQHF
>TRBJ2-3|TRBV7-6|NA|NA
TGTGCCAGCAGTCCACGGTCCGGCCGGGGGAGCACAGATACGCAGTATTTT
CASSPRSGRGSTDTQYF
>TRBJ2-7|TRBV5-1|NA|NA
TGCGCCAGCAGCTTGGGGCAGGGGCACTCCTACGAGCAGTACTTC
CASSLGQGHSYEQYF
>TRBJ2-7|TRBV28|NA|NA
TGTGCCAGCACCCTGGGGCGACACTACGAGCAGTACTTC
CASTLGRHYEQYF
>TRBJ2-7|TRBV25-1|TRBD1|few
TGTGCCAGCAGTGAAGGAGGGACAGGGTTTTACGAGCAGTACTTC
CASSEGGTGFYEQYF
>TRBJ2-3|TRBV9|TRBD2|few
TGTGCCAGCAGCGTGGCGCTAGCGGGAGCCACAGATACGCAGTATTTT
CASSVALAGATDTQYF
>TRBJ2-1|TRBV19|TRBD2|few
TGTGCCAGTAGTACGGCTAGCGGGATATCCTACAATGAGCAGTTCTTC
CASSTASGISYNEQFF
>TRBJ2-7|TRBV29-1|NA|NA
TGCAGCGGAGCGACAGGGGAGGGCTACGAGCAGTACTTC
CSGATGEGYEQYF
>TRBJ1-4|TRBV5-6|NA|few
TGTGCCAGCAGCTTGAGAGCGAGTGAAAAACTGTTTTTT
CASSLRASEKLFF
>TRBJ2-5|TRBV5-1|TRBD2|NA
TGCGCCAGCAACTATGGGACTAGCTCGGAGACCCAGTACTTC
CASNYGTSSETQYF
>TRBJ2-1|TRBV10-2|TRBD2|NA
TGCGCCAGCGGACTAGTTGGGGACAATGAGCAGTTCTTC
CASGLVGDNEQFF
>TRBJ1-3|TRBV30|TRBD1|few
TGTGCCTGGAGCCGGGACAGGGGACCCGGAAACACCATATATTTT
CAWSRDRGPGNTIYF
>TRBJ2-1|TRBV6-6|TRBD2|few
TGTGCCAGCAGTCACCTAGCGGGAGAGGGCAATGAGCAGTTCTTC
CASSHLAGEGNEQFF
>TRBJ1-1|TRBV7-9|NA|few
TGTGCCAGCAGCTTAGCGGCGGTGAACACTGAAGCTTTCTTT
CASSLAAVNTEAFF
>TRBJ1-2|TRBV28|TRBD1|few
TGTGCCAGCAGCCCACCCGCGACAGGGGGCCATGGCTACACCTTC
CASSPPATGGHGYTF
>TRBJ2-7|TRBV11-1|NA|few
TGTGCCAGCAGCCCTCAACAAGGGAGCTCCTACGAGCAGTACTTC
CASSPQQGSSYEQYF
>TRBJ1-1|TRBV30|NA|few
TGTGCCTGGGGTGGGGCAACTGAAGCTTTCTTT
CAWGGATEAFF
>TRBJ2-7|TRBV19|TRBD2|NA
TGTGCCAGTAGTACTAGCGGGTCAGACGAGCAGTACTTC
CASSTSGSDEQYF
>TRBJ1-1|TRBV9|TRBD1|NA
TGTGCCAGCAGTAGACAGGGTGGCACTGAAGCTTTCTTT
CASSRQGGTEAFF
>TRBJ1-1|TRBV19|TRBD1|NA
TGTGCCAGTAGTAGCCGGGACAGGGGAGACACTGAAGCTTTCTTT
CASSSRDRGDTEAFF
>TRBJ1-1|TRBV9|NA|few
TGTGCCAGCAGCGTAGGTTCCGTAAACACTGAAGCTTTCTTT
CASSVGSVNTEAFF
>TRBJ2-1|TRBV9|NA|NA
TGTGCCAGCAGCCGACTTACGACCGCCAGCTCCTACAATGAGCAGTTCTTC
CASSRLTTASSYNEQFF
>TRBJ2-7|TRBV11-2|NA|NA
TGTGCCAGCAGCTTCCTATACGAGCAGTACTTC
CASSFLYEQYF
>TRBJ2-1|TRBV7-6|TRBD1|few
TGTGCCAGCAGCTTAAATCGGGACAGGGGTCCGGTGGGTGAGCAGTTCTTC
CASSLNRDRGPVGEQFF
>TRBJ2-2|TRBV2|NA|NA
TGTGCCAGCAGTGAGGCAGGGGTGAACACCGGGGAGCTGTTTTTT
CASSEAGVNTGELFF
>TRBJ2-1|TRBV18|TRBD2|few
TGTGCCAGCTCACCACTGGCGGGAGGCGAGGGATCCTACAATGAGCAGTTCTTC
CASSPLAGGEGSYNEQFF
>TRBJ2-2|TRBV11-3|NA|NA
TGTGCCAGCAGCTTAGACGGGAGTCGAACCGGGGAGCTGTTTTTT
CASSLDGSRTGELFF
>TRBJ2-3|TRBV9|TRBD2|NA
TGTGCCAGCAGCGTAGTCGATAGCGGGTCAGATACGCAGTATTTT
CASSVVDSGSDTQYF
>TRBJ1-2|TRBV5-4|NA|NA
TGTGCCAGCAGCTTAACAGGGATCGATTACTATGGCTACACCTTC
CASSLTGIDYYGYTF
>TRBJ2-1|TRBV28|TRBD2|NA
TGTGCCAGCAGTTATGGACTAGCGGACTACAATGAGCAGTTCTTC
CASSYGLADYNEQFF
>TRBJ2-7|TRBV11-2|TRBD1|NA
TGTGCCAGCAGCGATAGGGACAGGGTTATCCACGAGCAGTACTTC
CASSDRDRVIHEQYF
>TRBJ2-1|TRBV9|TRBD2|NA
TGTGCCAGCAGCGTAGAGACTAGCGGGGGGTACAATGAGCAGTTCTTC
CASSVETSGGYNEQFF
>TRBJ2-7|TRBV12-5|NA|NA
TGTGCTAGTGGTTTGGTGCTGGGATCCGTAGGGAGTCTGTTCTTGTCCGAGCAGTACTTC
CASGLVLGSVGSLFLSEQYF
>TRBJ1-1|TRBV18|NA|NA
TGTGCCAGCTCACCACCTGGGGGGAGGGATGCAGCTTTCTTT
CASSPPGGRDAAFF
>TRBJ1-4|TRBV7-9|NA|few
TGTGCCAGCAGCTCAAGGACAGATGAAAAACTGTTTTTT
CASSSRTDEKLFF
>TRBJ1-2|TRBV30|NA|few
TGTGCCTGGAGCCCCATTTTCGGCACAGAGCCAAACTATGGCTACACCTTC
CAWSPIFGTEPNYGYTF
>TRBJ2-7|TRBV18|NA|few
TGTGCCAGCTCACTCTCGTTAGGGGCGCGGGAGCAGTACTTC
CASSLSLGAREQYF
>TRBJ1-5|TRBV6-6|TRBD1|few
TGTGCCAGCAGTTACCCAACGGACAGGGCCAATCAGCCCCAGCATTTT
CASSYPTDRANQPQHF
>TRBJ2-1|TRBV28|NA|NA
TGTGCCAGCAGTTCGGGGACACCTTACAATGAGCAGTTCTTC
CASSSGTPYNEQFF
>TRBJ2-4|TRBV9|NA|NA
TGTGCCAGCAGCGTAGCACGGGGGTGGAACATTCAGTACTTC
CASSVARGWNIQYF
>TRBJ1-3|TRBV30|NA|NA
TGTGCCTGGAGTGCTTCCCGGTACGGAAACACCATATATTTT
CAWSASRYGNTIYF
>TRBJ2-7|TRBV5-1|TRBD1|few
TGCGCCACCGGGACAGGAGCTCGGGACGAGCAGTACTTC
CATGTGARDEQYF
>TRBJ2-5|TRBV27|TRBD2|few
TGTGCCAGCAGTCCCCTTTCGTGGCGGGAGCAAGAGACCCAGTACTTC
CASSPLSWREQETQYF
>TRBJ2-1|TRBV9|TRBD2|few
TGTGCCAGCAGCGGCACCCGGGGCAGCGGGAGAGTCATTGAGCAGTTCTTC
CASSGTRGSGRVIEQFF
>TRBJ2-3|TRBV15|NA|few
TGTGCCACCAGCGCACCCTCCGGCGGTACGCAGTATTTT
CATSAPSGGTQYF
>TRBJ2-7|TRBV7-2|TRBD2|NA
TGTGCCAGCAGCTTAGTCGCGGGAGGGAATCTTTACGAGCAGTACTTC
CASSLVAGGNLYEQYF
>TRBJ1-1|TRBV19|NA|NA
TGTGCCAGTAGTTCGAACGGGAACACTGAAGCTTTCTTT
CASSSNGNTEAFF
>TRBJ2-7|TRBV25-1|NA|NA
TGTGCCAGCCTGGACACCCTGTGGGGCGAGCAGTACTTC
CASLDTLWGEQYF
>TRBJ2-1|TRBV6-4|TRBD2|NA
TGTGCCAGCAGTGACTCGGGACTACCCCGAGGGGATAGTGAGCAGTTCTTC
CASSDSGLPRGDSEQFF
>TRBJ2-5|TRBV5-6|NA|few
TGTGCCAGCAGCTATACAGGGCAAGAGACCCAGTACTTC
CASSYTGQETQYF
>TRBJ2-1|TRBV18|TRBD2|NA
TGTGCCAGCTCACGTCACCCGGGACTAGCGGGAGGATCAGGGCAGTTCTTC
CASSRHPGLAGGSGQFF
>TRBJ2-7|TRBV18|NA|NA
TGTGCCAGCTCTCCCACCGAGGGGGGACAGTACGAGCAGTACTTC
CASSPTEGGQYEQYF
>TRBJ2-3|TRBV30|NA|NA
TGTGCCTGGACTTTGACAGATACGCAGTATTTT
CAWTLTDTQYF